Listed below are T cell receptor beta chains from one sample, sequenced in a study of T cells in Graves' hyperthyroidism and ophthalmopathy. Each CDR3 protein is one row after TCRdb ran MiXCR on the multiplex PCR reads. The table records more than 300,000 distinct CDR3 sequences, approximately 17% of them present only once. Sample: blood. The receptors originated from a man aged 18 to 29 with Graves' ophthalmopathy. Each CDR3 is given with its conserved first and last residue. Fields, in order: D gene, clone size, J gene, V gene, CDR3 DNA, CDR3 protein. A D gene is named only where the DNA matches it firmly. Some rows have no size entry. The others give once, few or many, or a class for an expanded clone.

D gene: -
clone size: few
J gene: TRBJ1-2
V gene: TRBV7-9
CDR3 DNA: TGTGCCAGCAGCTTAACAAGAGACAGCTATGGCTACACCTTC
CDR3 protein: CASSLTRDSYGYTF

D gene: -
clone size: -
J gene: TRBJ1-4
V gene: TRBV15
CDR3 DNA: TGTGCCACCAGCAGAGATTTACCTAATGAAAAACTGTTTTTT
CDR3 protein: CATSRDLPNEKLFF

D gene: -
clone size: -
J gene: TRBJ2-3
V gene: TRBV6-1
CDR3 DNA: TGTGCCAGCAGTGAAGCGGGCGGACTCTGGGGAGATACGCAGTATTTT
CDR3 protein: CASSEAGGLWGDTQYF

D gene: -
clone size: many
J gene: TRBJ1-2
V gene: TRBV7-9
CDR3 DNA: TGTGCCAGCAGTCCAGATCACAGGGTGCGCACCTTC
CDR3 protein: CASSPDHRVRTF

D gene: TRBD1
clone size: many
J gene: TRBJ2-1
V gene: TRBV18
CDR3 DNA: TGTGCCAGCTCATTTGACAGGGGAGGCAATGAGCAGTTCTTC
CDR3 protein: CASSFDRGGNEQFF

D gene: -
clone size: many
J gene: TRBJ2-7
V gene: TRBV3-1
CDR3 DNA: TGTGCCAGCAGCCAAGACGCCGGGCGAGACGAGCAGTACTTC
CDR3 protein: CASSQDAGRDEQYF

D gene: TRBD1
clone size: many
J gene: TRBJ1-2
V gene: TRBV10-3
CDR3 DNA: TGTGCCATCAGTGATGAGGGGGCGGAAGGCTACACCTTC
CDR3 protein: CAISDEGAEGYTF

D gene: -
clone size: many
J gene: TRBJ2-1
V gene: TRBV11-2
CDR3 DNA: TGTGCCAGCAGACGGGACGGCAACAATGAGCAGTTCTTC
CDR3 protein: CASRRDGNNEQFF

D gene: -
clone size: many
J gene: TRBJ2-7
V gene: TRBV11-3
CDR3 DNA: TGTGCCAGCAGCTTAGGGCCCGCAGGGGCCTACGAGCAGTACTTC
CDR3 protein: CASSLGPAGAYEQYF

D gene: TRBD2
clone size: -
J gene: TRBJ2-5
V gene: TRBV20-1
CDR3 DNA: TGCAGTGCACCAGGACTAGCGGGGGGAATATCAGAGACCCAGTACTTC
CDR3 protein: CSAPGLAGGISETQYF

D gene: -
clone size: -
J gene: TRBJ1-6
V gene: TRBV7-9
CDR3 DNA: TGTGCCAGCAGTTACCCGTTGGGTAGCTCCTATAATTCACCCCTCCACTTT
CDR3 protein: CASSYPLGSSYNSPLHF

D gene: -
clone size: -
J gene: TRBJ2-1
V gene: TRBV7-6
CDR3 DNA: TGTGCCAGCAGCCCCTACCCCGGACTGTTCAGCTCCTACAATGAGCAGTTCTTC
CDR3 protein: CASSPYPGLFSSYNEQFF

D gene: TRBD2
clone size: many
J gene: TRBJ2-3
V gene: TRBV6-1
CDR3 DNA: TGTGCCAGCAGCAATGCCGGGGGGGGGCGGAATACGCAGTATTTT
CDR3 protein: CASSNAGGGRNTQYF

D gene: -
clone size: many
J gene: TRBJ1-2
V gene: TRBV12-3/TRBV12-4
CDR3 DNA: TGTGCCAGCAGAGCGGGGGACTCCTATGGCTACACCTTC
CDR3 protein: CASRAGDSYGYTF

D gene: -
clone size: -
J gene: TRBJ2-5
V gene: TRBV6-1
CDR3 DNA: TGTGCCAGCGCCCGGGGCCATTCGGATATGGAGACCCAGTACTTC
CDR3 protein: CASARGHSDMETQYF

D gene: -
clone size: -
J gene: TRBJ2-1
V gene: TRBV5-1
CDR3 DNA: TGCGCCAGCAGCGCCGACGGACTCAATGAGCAGTTCTTC
CDR3 protein: CASSADGLNEQFF

D gene: -
clone size: many
J gene: TRBJ1-6
V gene: TRBV9
CDR3 DNA: TGTGCCAGCAGCGGATCCTCGAGTGAGGCACCCCTCCACTTT
CDR3 protein: CASSGSSSEAPLHF

D gene: -
clone size: many
J gene: TRBJ2-2
V gene: TRBV28
CDR3 DNA: TGTGCCAGCAGTTTAAGGGGGGCCCTCCGTCCGGGGGAGCTGTTTTTT
CDR3 protein: CASSLRGALRPGELFF

D gene: -
clone size: many
J gene: TRBJ1-2
V gene: TRBV18
CDR3 DNA: TGTGCCAGCTCACCACCGGGCCCTAACTATGGCTACACCTTC
CDR3 protein: CASSPPGPNYGYTF

D gene: TRBD1
clone size: few
J gene: TRBJ1-1
V gene: TRBV19
CDR3 DNA: TGTGCCAGTAGTGGACTAGGACAGGGCGACGAAGCTTTCTTT
CDR3 protein: CASSGLGQGDEAFF